Below are 3 T cell receptor beta chains sequenced from a single sample in a study of T cell responses to AZD1222 COVID-19 vaccine. This table comes from immunoSEQ multiplex PCR, and its TCRdb copy is limited to in-frame clones, with some not included. The sample records 75,000 to 100,000 clones, around 87% being singletons. The specimen was peripheral blood, collected on day 0 of AZD1222 vaccination. The source is an adult in good health.

The CDR3 coding sequence is TGTGCCAGCAGTAGAACAGGGGACCGTAGATCCCCCGGGGAGCTGTTTTTT. Protein: CASSRTGDRRSPGELFF. J is TRBJ2-2 and V is TRBV21-1; TRBD1 was called by the table and not checked on the DNA. TRBV21-1 is recorded as a pseudogene. The CDR3 has 17 amino acids.

The chain links TRBV6-4 to TRBJ2-3, with TRBD1 identical over 9 bases. V trimming: 5 bases; J trimming: 3 bases; junction bases outside the gene matches: 6. The CDR3 contains 15 residues. CDR1 is MRHNA, CDR2 SNTAGT, per germline. CDR3 bases: TGTGCCAGCAGTTCAACAGGGGGCGCAACAGATACGCAGTATTTT. This codes for CASSSTGGATDTQYF.

The J gene is TRBJ2-7, the V gene TRBV10-3, with D possibly TRBD1 on 6 matching bases. Deletions cut 4 bases from V and 2 bases from J, with 15 bases between. CDR1 ENHRY and CDR2 SYGVKD come from the germline V gene. The CDR3 covers 15 residues. The CDR3 DNA follows: TGTGCCATCAGTGGGGACAAGGACCTTACCTACGAGCAGTACTTC. It translates to CAISGDKDLTYEQYF.